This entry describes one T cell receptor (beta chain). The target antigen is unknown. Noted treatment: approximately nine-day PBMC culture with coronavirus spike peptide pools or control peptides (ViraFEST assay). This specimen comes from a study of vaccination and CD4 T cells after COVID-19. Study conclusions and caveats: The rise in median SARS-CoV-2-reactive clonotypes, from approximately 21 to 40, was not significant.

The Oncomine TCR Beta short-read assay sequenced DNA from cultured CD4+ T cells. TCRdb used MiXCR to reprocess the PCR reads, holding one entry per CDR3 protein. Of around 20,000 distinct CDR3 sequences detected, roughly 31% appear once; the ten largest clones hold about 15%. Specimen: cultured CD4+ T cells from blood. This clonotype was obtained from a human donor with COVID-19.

The CDR3 region is CASRWMGYGELFF. DNA of the CDR3: TGTGCCAGTAGATGGATGGGGTACGGGGAGCTGTTTTTT. This chain joins TRBV19 and TRBJ2-2; no firm D call. With 6 bases removed from V and 7 bases from J, the gap between germline ends came to 12 bases. Germline lookup yields CDR1 LNHDA and CDR2 SQIVND (reference sequence). This CDR3 spans 13 amino acids.